The 12 T cell receptor beta chains reported below all come from one sample, sequenced in a study of cytomegalovirus exposure and HLA in healthy donors. It was with 60 Vbeta and 13 Jbeta primers that the PCR ran. Libraries were prepared by immunoSEQ multiplex PCR; TCRdb keeps only in-frame clonotypes and omits some of them. Altogether roughly 170,000 clones are present, approximately 80% being singletons, with the ten largest covering 1% to 1.5%. Input material: PBMCs. These receptors originate from a girl between 2 and 10 years old in good health and CMV-seropositive.

The gene calls are TRBV6-5 and TRBJ2-7; a weak D match, TRBD1 (5 bases). CDR3 length equals 14 residues. Per the germline V gene, CDR1 is MNHEY and CDR2 is SVGAGI. The V and J ends lost 5 bases and 0 bases respectively, with 11 bases between them. The chain's CDR3 is CASSHPTASYEQYF. CDR3 DNA sequence: TGTGCCAGCAGTCACCCGACAGCCTCCTACGAGCAGTACTTC.

J is TRBJ2-3 and V is TRBV15; the D is unclear. From germline, CDR1 is LNHNV and CDR2 YYDKDF (reference sequence). The CDR3 extends over 12 amino acids. V was trimmed by 4 bases and J by 2 bases, leaving 4 bases between them. The CDR3 sequence is CATSKPTDTQYF. Written as DNA, the CDR3 is TGTGCCACCAGCAAGCCCACAGATACGCAGTATTTT.

The rearrangement links TRBV18 to TRBJ1-4; 8 bases fit TRBD1. Losses at the gene ends were 4 bases for V and 5 bases for J; bases not matched to a gene: 3. Per the germline V gene, CDR1 is KGHSH and CDR2 is LQKENI. CDR3 length equals 14 residues. CDR3 amino acids: CASSLGQGNEKLFF. CDR3 in DNA: TGTGCCAGCTCACTCGGACAGGGAAATGAAAAACTGTTTTTT.

This sequence joins TRBV11-2 and TRBJ2-7, with 8 bases lining up with TRBD2. CDR1 and CDR2 from the germline V gene are SGHAT and FQNNGV. The CDR3 contains 17 residues. Unmatched junction bases numbered 14, after V lost 4 bases and J lost 3 bases. In DNA form, the CDR3 reads TGTGCCAGCAGCTCTTGGATAGCGGGACCAAGTGTCTACGAGCAGTACTTC. It is translated as CASSSWIAGPSVYEQYF.

This chain links TRBV7-6 with TRBJ2-7, with 9 bases matching TRBD1. The ends lost 3 bases at V and 2 bases at J; junction bases unmatched: 5. From germline, CDR1 is SGHVS and CDR2 FNYEAQ. CDR3 length: 15 residues. CDR3 bases: TGTGCCAGCAGCTTGGGGACAGGGAGAACCTACGAGCAGTACTTC. Translating gives CASSLGTGRTYEQYF.

V usage is TRBV23-1 and J usage is TRBJ1-1; tentatively, D is TRBD1 (6 bases). TRBV23-1 is designated an ORF whose function remains uncertain. This CDR3 is 12 amino acids long. The V and J ends lost 4 bases and 7 bases respectively, with 10 bases between them. CDR3 sequence: CASSLGQCEAFF. The CDR3 nucleotides read TGCGCCAGCAGTCTCGGACAGTGTGAAGCTTTCTTT.

The chain is built from TRBV12-5 and TRBJ2-7; TRBD1 matches 7 bases. The germline V gene encodes CDR1 LGHNT and CDR2 FRNRAP. After removal of 4 bases from V and 5 bases from J, the junction contained 8 bases not matched to a gene. There are 14 residues in the CDR3. CDR3 coding DNA: TGTGCTAGTGGTTCCCGGGACAGAAGCAACGAGCAGTACTTC. Translating gives CASGSRDRSNEQYF.

The chain joins TRBV18 to TRBJ1-1, with 7 bases lining up with TRBD1. The CDR3 consists of 16 residues. CDR1 KGHSH and CDR2 LQKENI come from the germline V gene. J lost 4 bases, V lost 3 bases, and 11 bases had no gene match. The CDR3: CASSPRIQGVGTEAFF. The CDR3 DNA reads TGTGCCAGCTCACCGCGCATTCAGGGGGTCGGCACTGAAGCTTTCTTT.

This clone was recorded a few times. This sequence joins TRBV6-1 and TRBJ1-4, with TRBD1 as a possible D gene (6 bases). The V end lost 8 bases, the J end lost 8 bases, and 15 bases lay between the germline ends. The CDR3 extends over 13 amino acids. CDR1 is MNHNS, CDR2 SASEGT, per germline. The CDR3 DNA sequence: TGTGCCAGCCTAGGACAGTATAGCGAAAAACTGTTTTTT. This codes for CASLGQYSEKLFF.

The chain links TRBV27 to TRBJ2-1; the match to TRBD2 covers 12 bases. The junction had 5 bases not matched to a gene; V was cut back by 5 bases and J by 9 bases. The CDR3 spans 14 residues. CDR1 is MNHEY and CDR2 is SMNVEV in the germline V gene (reference sequence). The CDR3 here is CASSRTSGVAEQFF. The CDR3 nucleotides are TGTGCCAGCAGTCGGACTAGCGGGGTGGCTGAGCAGTTCTTC.

This clone was seen only a few times. The chain couples TRBV9 to TRBJ1-1, with 9 nucleotides matching TRBD1. The CDR3 runs 13 residues. Germline V lookup: CDR1 SGDLS, CDR2 YYNGEE. The V segment lost 2 bases and the J segment 6 bases; nucleotides outside the gene matches: 2. CDR3 DNA: TGTGCCAGCAGCGTTAGGACAGGGGCTGAAGCTTTCTTT. Translation: CASSVRTGAEAFF.

This clone occurred once. In the same sample, other DNA sequences code for this CDR3. The gene calls are TRBV27 and TRBJ2-7; maybe TRBD2 (6 bases). The germline V gene encodes CDR1 MNHEY and CDR2 SMNVEV (reference sequence). This CDR3 contains 12 residues. V was clipped by 3 bases and J by 5 bases, with 8 bases between them. As DNA, the CDR3 is TGTGCCAGCAGTTTTCGGGGGAACGAGCAGTACTTC. Translated: CASSFRGNEQYF.